Below are 25 T cell receptor beta chains sequenced from a single sample in a study of blood T cell repertoires in COVID-19. TCRdb's copy holds only in-frame clones and misses some; the assay was immunoSEQ multiplex PCR. The data contain roughly 48,000 clones, about four fifths of them singletons. What was sequenced was peripheral blood. These TCRs come from a human donor in a cohort sampled during active COVID-19.

The chain carries TRBV6-5 and TRBJ2-7; TRBD1 matches at 7 bases. The ends lost 8 bases at V and 4 bases at J; junction bases unmatched: 11. Germline V CDR1 and CDR2: MNHEY, SVGAGI. The length of the CDR3 is 14 residues. The CDR3 sequence is CASGWRQGPYEQYF. The CDR3 DNA is TGTGCCAGCGGTTGGAGACAGGGACCTTACGAGCAGTACTTC.

The rearrangement links TRBV10-3 to TRBJ1-5; 9 bases align to TRBD1. V was clipped by 1 base and J by 6 bases; unmatched bases: 4. The CDR3 runs to 15 residues. Germline V gene data show CDR1 as ENHRY and CDR2 as SYGVKD. As DNA, the CDR3 is TGTGCCATCAGTGAGTTGGGACAGGGAAGTCAGCCCCAGCATTTT. It codes for CAISELGQGSQPQHF.

The J gene is TRBJ2-3, the V gene TRBV6-5, with TRBD2 identical over 13 bases. Per the germline V gene, CDR1 is MNHEY and CDR2 is SVGAGI. The ends lost 7 bases at V and 6 bases at J; junction bases unmatched: 7. This CDR3 comprises 15 residues. The CDR3 nucleotides read TGTGCCAGCACCCGACTAGCGGGGGGTTTGGATACGCAGTATTTT. It yields the protein CASTRLAGGLDTQYF.

J is TRBJ1-6 and V is TRBV30; D not certain. There are 13 residues in the CDR3. Trimming took 7 bases from V and 5 from J, leaving 12 bases between them. CDR1 is GTSNPN, CDR2 SVGIG, per germline (reference sequence). CDR3 protein: CASTQSHNSPLHF. The DNA of the CDR3 is TGTGCCTCGACTCAATCTCATAATTCACCCCTCCACTTT.

This clone was counted once. The gene calls are TRBV2 and TRBJ2-3; 8 bases align to TRBD1. V lost 5 bases and J lost 1; bases outside the gene matches: 2. The CDR3 loop spans 14 amino acids. Germline loops: CDR1 SNHLY, CDR2 FYNNEI. The CDR3 is CASSLDRGTDTQYF. The CDR3 DNA is TGTGCCAGCAGTCTGGACAGGGGCACAGATACGCAGTATTTT.

The chain combines TRBV4-1 with TRBJ2-2; the D gene is possibly TRBD1 (6 bases). CDR1 is MGHRA and CDR2 is YSYEKL in the germline V gene. The germline V and J ends were trimmed by 4 bases and 0 bases, with 12 bases remaining between them. This CDR3 is built from 16 residues. This chain's CDR3 is CASSRQGQTNTGELFF. The CDR3 nucleotides read TGCGCCAGCAGCCGCCAGGGGCAAACGAACACCGGGGAGCTGTTTTTT.

The chain has TRBV2 and TRBJ2-1, with 9 bases matching TRBD1. Germline V CDR1 and CDR2: SNHLY, FYNNEI. CDR3 length: 14 amino acids. The V segment lost 8 bases and the J segment 10 bases; nucleotides outside the gene matches: 12. This chain's CDR3 is CASGGTGFTPEQFF. The CDR3 bases are TGTGCCAGCGGGGGGACAGGGTTCACCCCAGAGCAGTTCTTC.

The table lists this clone with many counts. The chain carries TRBV6-2 or TRBV6-3 and TRBJ1-6, with TRBD1 matching 9 bases. Germline trimming cut 2 bases from V and 7 bases from J; bases unmatched to any gene: 6. The V gene's germline CDR1 is MNHEY and CDR2 SVGEGT. The length of the CDR3 is 16 residues. The CDR3 bases are TGTGCCAGCAGTTACGGCGGGACAGGGTGGAATTCACCCCTCCACTTT. Translated: CASSYGGTGWNSPLHF.

The chain carries TRBV7-9 and TRBJ2-6; D is undetermined. The V and J ends lost 1 base and 0 bases respectively, with 7 bases between them. Germline CDR1 reads SEHNR; CDR2 reads FQNEAQ (reference sequence). The length of the CDR3 is 16 residues. CDR3 loop: CASSLVGRSGANVLTF. The DNA of the CDR3 is TGTGCCAGCAGCTTAGTCGGTCGCTCTGGGGCCAACGTCCTGACTTTC.

This sequence joins TRBV9 and TRBJ1-6; D possibly corresponds to TRBD1 (5 bases). Germline V gene lookup returns CDR1 SGDLS and CDR2 YYNGEE. The CDR3 consists of 14 residues. V dropped 0 bases and J dropped 10 bases, with 11 bases sitting between them. CDR3 residues: CASSVEGEESPLHF. Here the CDR3 DNA reads TGTGCCAGCAGCGTAGAAGGGGAGGAATCACCCCTCCACTTT.

Here the CDR3 reads CASSQEQGWGEKLFF. The DNA of the CDR3 is TGCGCCAGCAGCCAAGAACAGGGTTGGGGAGAAAAACTGTTTTTT. The genes are TRBV4-1 and TRBJ1-4; D possibly corresponds to TRBD1 (6 bases). Germline lookup yields CDR1 MGHRA and CDR2 YSYEKL. The germline V and J ends were trimmed by 0 bases and 8 bases, with 13 bases remaining between them. The CDR3 has 15 amino acids.

The chain is built from TRBV6-4 and TRBJ2-2; D might be TRBD2 (5 bases). CDR1 and CDR2 from the germline V gene are MRHNA and SNTAGT. CDR3 length: 15 residues. V shed 4 bases and J shed 4 bases, with 13 bases lying between them. This chain's CDR3 is CASSVEAVVTGELFF. The CDR3 coding sequence is TGTGCCAGCAGTGTAGAAGCGGTAGTCACCGGGGAGCTGTTTTTT.

Only one count was recorded for this clone. The V call is TRBV7-2, the J call TRBJ2-1; perhaps TRBD2 as D (7 bases). The CDR3 spans 14 residues. Germline V gene data show CDR1 as SGHTA and CDR2 as FQGNSA. With 5 bases removed from V and 7 bases from J, the gap between germline ends came to 15 bases. DNA of the CDR3: TGTGCCAGCAGCATCGCGGGGGCTGGGAATGAGCAGTTCTTC. Translation: CASSIAGAGNEQFF.

The rearrangement joins TRBV7-3 to TRBJ2-1, with 7 bases fitting TRBD1. With 8 bases clipped from V and 8 bases from J, the junction kept 9 bases outside the gene matches. In germline, CDR1 is SGHTA, CDR2 FQGTGA. The CDR3 runs 13 residues. As DNA, the CDR3 is TGTGCCAGCGGACCTTCAGGGGGTCATGAGCAGTTCTTC. Translating it yields CASGPSGGHEQFF. Variable domain in full (rest from reference TRBV7-3 and TRBJ2-1): GAGVSQTPSNKVTEKGKYVELRCDPISGHTALYWYRQSLGQGPEFLIYFQGTGAADDSGLPNDRFFAVRPEGSVSTLKIQRTERGDSAVYLCASGPSGGHEQFFGPGTRLTVL.

This chain connects TRBV23-1 to TRBJ2-1; TRBD1 matches at 10 bases. TRBV23-1 has ORF status, its function being uncertain. V was pared by 2 bases and J by 7 bases, with 8 bases of the junction left unmatched. The CDR3 extends over 16 amino acids. Written as DNA, the CDR3 is TGCGCCAGCAGTCAAACACCGGGACAGGGGAAAAATGAGCAGTTCTTC. Residues: CASSQTPGQGKNEQFF.

The chain is built from TRBV19 and TRBJ1-6; the match to TRBD1 covers 12 bases. The length of the CDR3 is 18 residues. Unmatched junction bases numbered 14, after V lost 4 bases and J lost 10 bases. The germline V gene has CDR1 LNHDA and CDR2 SQIVND (reference sequence). In nucleotides, the CDR3 is TGTGCCAGTAGTAGTAGAGGTCTGGGACAGGGGGCGGGATCACCCCTCCACTTT. Its protein is CASSSRGLGQGAGSPLHF.

The CDR3 protein is CASSSGLAGGTQYF. The CDR3 bases are TGTGCCAGCAGTTCAGGCCTAGCGGGGGGGACCCAGTACTTC. The chain employs TRBV27 and TRBJ2-5; 11 bases line up with TRBD2. The CDR3 consists of 14 residues. Germline V gene sequence: CDR1 MNHEY, CDR2 SMNVEV (reference sequence). J gave up 7 bases and V 4 bases, and 5 bases lay outside the gene matches.

The chain has TRBV29-1 and TRBJ2-3, with D perhaps TRBD2 (5 bases). The length of the CDR3 is 14 residues. Per germline, CDR1 SQVTM and CDR2 ANQGSEA. Trimming removed 5 bases at V and 4 bases at J, with 16 bases between. The CDR3 spells CSVFEGLEADTQYF. DNA of the CDR3: TGCAGCGTTTTTGAGGGTCTCGAGGCAGATACGCAGTATTTT.

The J gene is TRBJ2-2, the V gene TRBV24-1; tentative D call: TRBD1 (5 bases). CDR3 size: 15 residues. The germline V and J ends were trimmed by 3 bases and 6 bases, with 13 bases remaining between them. Germline CDR1 and CDR2: KGHDR and SFDVKD. CDR3 sequence: CATSDLYTTAGELFF. CDR3 nucleotide sequence: TGTGCCACCAGTGATCTCTACACGACAGCCGGGGAGCTGTTTTTT.

J is TRBJ2-2 and V is TRBV7-9; 12 bases are a match to TRBD1. V was pared by 6 bases and J by 4 bases, with 3 bases of the junction left unmatched. The CDR3 is 15 amino acids. Germline V gene sequence: CDR1 SEHNR, CDR2 FQNEAQ (reference sequence). CDR3 coding DNA: TGTGCCAGCAGGGGACAGGGGGCAAGCACCGGGGAGCTGTTTTTT. Its translation: CASRGQGASTGELFF.

The chain carries TRBV5-1 and TRBJ1-6, with 8 bases lining up with TRBD1. The CDR3 is 14 residues long. The germline V gene encodes CDR1 SGHRS and CDR2 YFSETQ. Trimming cost V 0 bases and J 9 bases; bases outside gene matches: 2. CDR3 coding DNA: TGCGCCAGCAGCTTGGGGACAGGGCTTTCACCCCTCCACTTT. The encoded protein is CASSLGTGLSPLHF.

This chain links TRBV6-1 with TRBJ1-2; D gene unclear. Germline CDR1 reads MNHNS; CDR2 reads SASEGT. Deletions cut 2 bases from V and 8 bases from J, with 12 bases between. This CDR3 has 13 residues. The CDR3 is CASSEIGLLGYTF. CDR3 in DNA: TGTGCCAGCAGTGAAATCGGACTCCTAGGCTACACCTTC.

The chain carries TRBV3-1 (or the pseudogene TRBV3-2) and TRBJ1-5; 7 bases align to TRBD1. The CDR3 is 16 amino acids. From germline, CDR1 is LGHDT and CDR2 YNNKEL (reference sequence). Unmatched junction bases numbered 5, after V lost 2 bases and J lost 1 base. This chain's CDR3 is CASSQTTGASNQPQHF. The CDR3 DNA reads as TGTGCCAGCAGCCAAACCACAGGGGCGAGCAATCAGCCCCAGCATTTT.

V is TRBV6-5 and J is TRBJ2-4; a possible D gene is TRBD1 (6 bases). The CDR3 runs 13 residues. V shed 7 bases and J shed 8 bases, with 15 bases lying between them. CDR1 and CDR2 (germline): MNHEY, SVGAGI. The CDR3 is CASIRQDRDIQYF. CDR3 sequence (DNA): TGTGCCAGCATAAGACAGGATAGGGACATTCAGTACTTC.

In this sample, this clone turned up once. This sequence joins TRBV2 and TRBJ2-1; 7 nucleotides match TRBD1. V trimming: 1 base; J trimming: 13 bases; junction bases outside the gene matches: 4. CDR3 length: 12 amino acids. Germline CDR1 SNHLY, CDR2 FYNNEI. CDR3: CASSEGTGTQFF. The CDR3 nucleotides read TGTGCCAGCAGTGAAGGGACAGGTACCCAGTTCTTC.